This TCR beta chain is drawn from a study of cytomegalovirus exposure and HLA in healthy donors. Whole-study results and caveats: In a later analysis, donors in an Asian-associated ancestry cluster reportedly had fewer N-insertions in productive TCRs than the cohort mean.

On this clone itself: Its antigen is currently unknown.

J gave up 7 bases and V 2 bases, and 7 bases lay outside the gene matches. Germline V gene lookup returns CDR1 MNHEY and CDR2 SVGAGI. CDR3 length: 15 residues. Primers included in the PCR were 60 Vbeta and 13 Jbeta primers. Generated by immunoSEQ multiplex PCR, the TCRdb table keeps only in-frame clones and is missing some. The table records around 150,000 clones, 77% of them present only once. J is TRBJ2-1 and V is TRBV6-5, with 8 bases identical to TRBD2. Sequenced: PBMCs. This receptor was obtained from a man between 25 and 39 years old in good health and CMV-seropositive. The CDR3 bases are TGTGCCAGCAGTTACGCGGGGGGTACTTCGAATGAGCAGTTCTTC. This encodes CASSYAGGTSNEQFF.